This entry concerns a single T cell receptor (beta chain). The antigen remains unidentified. PCR primers comprised 60 Vbeta and 13 Jbeta primers. Original analysis: A later analysis counted around 80 million unique TCR beta chains, around 10 million shared. Only in-frame clones appear in the TCRdb table, and some are missing; sequencing was by immunoSEQ multiplex PCR. V and J calls and clone size come straight from that table; D and trimming were deduced from the DNA. This table holds some 120,000 clones. The data originate from a study of cytomegalovirus exposure and HLA in healthy donors. Background on the study: Genotyping showed 70% to 90% of roughly 390 donors falling in the Caucasian-associated ancestry cluster.

Study-level findings and limits: What TCR beta sequences reportedly achieved was accurate prediction of HLA-A and HLA-B alleles in most subjects.

The CDR3 sequence is 14 residues long. With 5 bases removed from V and 2 bases from J, the gap between germline ends came to 12 bases. Looked up from germline, CDR1 is MDHEN and CDR2 is SYDVKM. Sampled while nominally healthy, donors likely had unrecorded immune exposures. The receptor was derived from a man younger than 35 in good health and CMV-seronegative. Material for sequencing was PBMCs. The J gene is TRBJ1-2, the V gene TRBV28; D is possibly TRBD1 (5 bases). Here the CDR3 DNA reads TGTGCCAGCAGTGGGGGGACCGTGAACTATGGCTACACCTTC. It encodes CASSGGTVNYGYTF.